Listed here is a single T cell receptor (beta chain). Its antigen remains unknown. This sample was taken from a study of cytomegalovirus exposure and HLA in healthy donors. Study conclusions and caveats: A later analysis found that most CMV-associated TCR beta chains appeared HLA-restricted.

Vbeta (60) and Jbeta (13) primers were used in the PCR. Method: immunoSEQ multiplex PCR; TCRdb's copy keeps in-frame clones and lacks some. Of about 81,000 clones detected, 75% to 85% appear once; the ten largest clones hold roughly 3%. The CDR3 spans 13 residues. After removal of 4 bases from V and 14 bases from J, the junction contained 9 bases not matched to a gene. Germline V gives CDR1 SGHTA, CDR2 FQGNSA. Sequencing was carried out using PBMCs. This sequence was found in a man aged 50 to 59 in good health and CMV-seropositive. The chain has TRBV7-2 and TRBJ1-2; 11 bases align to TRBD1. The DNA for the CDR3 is TGTGCCAGCAGCTGGGACAGGGGGGATACGGGTACCTTC. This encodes CASSWDRGDTGTF. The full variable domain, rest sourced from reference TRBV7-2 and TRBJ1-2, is GAGVSQSPSNKVTEKGKDVELRCDPISGHTALYWYRQSLGQGLEFLIYFQGNSAPDKSGLPSDRFSAERTGGSVSTLTIQRTQQEDSAVYLCASSWDRGDTGTFGSGTRLTVV.